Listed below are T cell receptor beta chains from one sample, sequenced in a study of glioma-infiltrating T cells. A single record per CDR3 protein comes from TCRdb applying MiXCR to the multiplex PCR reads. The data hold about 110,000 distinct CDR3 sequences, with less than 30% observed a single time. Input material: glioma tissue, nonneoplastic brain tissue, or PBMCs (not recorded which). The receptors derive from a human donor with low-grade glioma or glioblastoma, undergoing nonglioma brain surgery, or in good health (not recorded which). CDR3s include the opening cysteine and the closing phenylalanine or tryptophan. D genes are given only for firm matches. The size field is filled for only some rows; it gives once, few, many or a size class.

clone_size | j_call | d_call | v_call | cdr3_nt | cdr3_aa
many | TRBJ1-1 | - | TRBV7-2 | TGTGCCAGCAGCTTAAAGGGTGCCGCCGCAGCTGAAGCTTTCTTT | CASSLKGAAAAEAFF
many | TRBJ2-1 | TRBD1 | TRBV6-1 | TGTTCTAGCGCAGGGGGCCAGTTGAATGAGCAGTTCTTC | CSSAGGQLNEQFF
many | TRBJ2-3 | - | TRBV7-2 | TGTGCCAGCAGCCTCCAGATTTACACAGATACGCAGTATTTT | CASSLQIYTDTQYF
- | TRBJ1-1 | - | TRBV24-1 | TGTGACACCAGTGACTCCCGGACAGAGAACACTGAAGCTTTCTTT | CDTSDSRTENTEAFF
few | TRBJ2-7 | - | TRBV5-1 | TGCGCCAGCAGCTGGGCCGACACGTCGACCTACGAGCAGTACTTC | CASSWADTSTYEQYF
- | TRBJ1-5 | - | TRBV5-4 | TGTGCCAGCAGTCCGGACCTCGGGCCCAATCAGCCCCAGCATTTT | CASSPDLGPNQPQHF
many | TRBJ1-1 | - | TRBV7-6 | TGTGCCAGCAGCTTAGAATTAAGACGGGGTCTTATGAACACTGAAGCTTTCTTT | CASSLELRRGLMNTEAFF
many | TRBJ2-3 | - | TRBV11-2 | TGTGCCAGCAGCTTAGATGGAACATCAGATACGCAGTATTTT | CASSLDGTSDTQYF
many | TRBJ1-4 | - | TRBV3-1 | TGTGCCAGCAGCCAAGAACCGACCAATGAAAAACTGTTTTTT | CASSQEPTNEKLFF
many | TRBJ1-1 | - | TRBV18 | TGTGCCAGCTCACCAGATATAACAGCTGAAGCTTTCTTT | CASSPDITAEAFF
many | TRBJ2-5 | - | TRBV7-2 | TGTGCCAGCACAACCACGGCGACCACTACCCAGTACTTC | CASTTTATTTQYF
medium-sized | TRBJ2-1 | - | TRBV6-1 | TGTGCCAGCAGCCTTCGACCTATGTGGTTCTTC | CASSLRPMWFF
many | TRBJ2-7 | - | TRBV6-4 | TGTGCCAGCAGTGACTCCGAGTACTACGAGCAGTACTTC | CASSDSEYYEQYF
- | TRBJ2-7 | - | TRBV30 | TGTGCCTGTCGTGGGGCGTACGAGCAGTACTTC | CACRGAYEQYF
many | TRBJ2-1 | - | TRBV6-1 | TGTGCCAGCACCGAAGGGGCTGGCCGGAGAAGTGAGCAGTTCTTC | CASTEGAGRRSEQFF
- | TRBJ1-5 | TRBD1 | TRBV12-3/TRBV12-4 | TGTACCAGCAGAGGACCCGGGACAGAGTATTATAGCAATCAGCCCCAGCATTTT | CTSRGPGTEYYSNQPQHF
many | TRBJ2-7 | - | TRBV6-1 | TGTGCCAGCAGTCCAGGTGGGGCTTTCTACGAGCAGTACTTC | CASSPGGAFYEQYF
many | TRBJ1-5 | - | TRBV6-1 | TGTGCCAGCAGTAGACGAGGGGATAGCAATCAGCCCCAGCATTTT | CASSRRGDSNQPQHF
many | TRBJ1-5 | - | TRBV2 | TGTGCCAGCAGTACCGGGATGAATCAGCCCCAGCATTTT | CASSTGMNQPQHF
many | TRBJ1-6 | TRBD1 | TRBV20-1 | TGCAGTGCGGGACAGGGGGCTAAGAATTCACCCCTCCACTTT | CSAGQGAKNSPLHF
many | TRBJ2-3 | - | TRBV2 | TGTGCCAGCAGTGTAATGGGGGTCACAGATACGCAGTATTTT | CASSVMGVTDTQYF
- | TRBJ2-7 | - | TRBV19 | TGTGCCAGTAGTGACCCTTCCGGGCCGACTTCCTACGAGCAGTACTTC | CASSDPSGPTSYEQYF
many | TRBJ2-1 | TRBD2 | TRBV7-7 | TGTGCTAGCAGCTTAGCGGGAGGGTTTGACAATGAGCAGTTCTTC | CASSLAGGFDNEQFF
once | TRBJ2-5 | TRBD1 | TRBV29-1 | TGCAGCGGAGGGACAGGGATGGAGACCCAGTACTTC | CSGGTGMETQYF
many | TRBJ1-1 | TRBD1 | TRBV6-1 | TGTGCCAACAGCCAGGGACAGCGCTGGTCTTTCTTT | CANSQGQRWSFF
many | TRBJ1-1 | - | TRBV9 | TGTGCCAGCAGCTTAGGAGTTGACGGACGGAACACTGAAGCTTTCTTT | CASSLGVDGRNTEAFF
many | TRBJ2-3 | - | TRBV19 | TGTGCCGTGACCAGCCTGGGGGATACGCAGTATTTT | CAVTSLGDTQYF
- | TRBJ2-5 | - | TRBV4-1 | TGCGCCAGCAGCCATTTGGTTGGGAAGGGACCCCCAGGAGAGACCCAGTACTTC | CASSHLVGKGPPGETQYF
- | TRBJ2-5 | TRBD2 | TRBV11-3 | TGTGCCAGCGGACTAGCGGCGGGCTGGGAGTCCCAGTACTTC | CASGLAAGWESQYF
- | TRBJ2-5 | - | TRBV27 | TGTGCCAGCAGTTTTGTAGGGAGCAATAAGCAGTACTTC | CASSFVGSNKQYF
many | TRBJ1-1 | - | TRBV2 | TGTGCCAGCAGTGTCATCAGGGCGAACACTGAAGCTTTCTTT | CASSVIRANTEAFF
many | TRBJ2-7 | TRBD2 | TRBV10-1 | TGCGCCAGCAGTGAGGGCGGGAGCAGCTCCTACGAGCAGTACTTC | CASSEGGSSSYEQYF
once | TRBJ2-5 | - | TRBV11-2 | TGTGCCAGCAGCCTGGTGTTGGCGGTACAAGAGACGCAGTACTTC | CASSLVLAVQETQYF
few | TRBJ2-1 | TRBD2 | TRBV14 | TGTGCCAGCAGCACGATACTAGCGGGAGGGCGCAATGAGCAGTTCTTC | CASSTILAGGRNEQFF
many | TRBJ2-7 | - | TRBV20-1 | TGCAGTGCTAGAGATTGGGATAGTACCTACGAGCAGTACTTC | CSARDWDSTYEQYF
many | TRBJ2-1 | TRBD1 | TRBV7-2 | TGTGCCAGCAGCTTAGGGGGGACAGTCAATGAGCAGTTCTTC | CASSLGGTVNEQFF
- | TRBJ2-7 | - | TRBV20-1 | TGCAGTTCTAGTTGGTATCTTTCTTACGAGCATTACTTC | CSSSWYLSYEHYF
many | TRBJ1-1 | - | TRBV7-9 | TGTGCCAGCAGCTTAGGCGCAGGGGTGAACACTGAAGCTTTCTTT | CASSLGAGVNTEAFF
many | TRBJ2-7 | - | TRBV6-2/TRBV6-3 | TGTGCCAGCAGTTACCCTGATGAGCAGTACTTC | CASSYPDEQYF
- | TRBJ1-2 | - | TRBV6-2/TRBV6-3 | TGTGCCAGCAGTTACACGGATGCAAATGGCAACACCTTC | CASSYTDANGNTF
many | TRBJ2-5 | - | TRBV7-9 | TGTGCCAGCAGCTTAGATCCGGGGAGAGAGACCCAGTACTTC | CASSLDPGRETQYF
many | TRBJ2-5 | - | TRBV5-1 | TGCGCCAGCAGCTTGAGACAGCTCCAAGAGACCCAGTACTTC | CASSLRQLQETQYF
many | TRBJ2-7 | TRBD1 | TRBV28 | TGTGCCAGCAGTTTACCCATGGACAGGTCCTCCTACGAGCAGTACTTC | CASSLPMDRSSYEQYF
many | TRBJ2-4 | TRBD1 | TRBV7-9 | TGTGCCAGCAGACCAACAGGGGATGACATTCAGTACTTC | CASRPTGDDIQYF
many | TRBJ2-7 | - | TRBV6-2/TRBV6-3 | TGTGCCAGCAGTTACGGACAATCGGCCTACGAGCAGTACTTC | CASSYGQSAYEQYF
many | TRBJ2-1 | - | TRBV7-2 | TGTGCCGGCAGCGCCAGACACCGCTCCTACAATGAGCAGTTCTTC | CAGSARHRSYNEQFF
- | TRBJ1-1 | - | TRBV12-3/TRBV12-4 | TGTGCCAGCAGTTTAGGGGTCGGGGTGGTAAACACTGAAGCTTTCTTT | CASSLGVGVVNTEAFF
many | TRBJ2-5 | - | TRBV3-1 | TGTGCCAGCAGCCAAGATCGTAGAGAAGAGACCCAGTACTTC | CASSQDRREETQYF
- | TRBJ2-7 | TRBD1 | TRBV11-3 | TGTGCCAGCAGCTTTAGATCCCCAGGGACAGGGGTCTACGAGCAGTACTTC | CASSFRSPGTGVYEQYF
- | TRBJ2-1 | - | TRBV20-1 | TGCAGTGCTAGTACGTCTGGGGCAGTGACCTACTATGAGCAGTTCTTC | CSASTSGAVTYYEQFF
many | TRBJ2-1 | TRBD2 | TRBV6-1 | TGTGCCAGCAGTGATTGGTCTAGCGGGACCAATGAGCAGTTCTTC | CASSDWSSGTNEQFF
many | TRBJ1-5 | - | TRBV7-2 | TGTGCCAGCAGCCGGGGGGCGGATCAGCCCCAGCATTTT | CASSRGADQPQHF
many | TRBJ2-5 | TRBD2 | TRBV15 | TGTGCCACCAGCAGAGTACCGGGACTACAATATCAAGAGACCCAGTACTTC | CATSRVPGLQYQETQYF
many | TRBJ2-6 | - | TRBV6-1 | TGTGCCAGCAGACCACAGGGCGCTGGGGCCAACGTCCTGACTTTC | CASRPQGAGANVLTF
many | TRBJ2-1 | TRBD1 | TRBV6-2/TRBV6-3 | TGTGCCAGCAGTCGACCGAGCACAGGGGGCGCATACAATGAGCAGTTCTTC | CASSRPSTGGAYNEQFF
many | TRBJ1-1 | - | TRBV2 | TGTGCCAGCAGTCTTATACAGGTATCGGACACTGAAGCTTTCTTT | CASSLIQVSDTEAFF
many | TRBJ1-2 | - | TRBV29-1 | TGCAGCGTTGGCGAACTAAACTATGGCTACACCTTC | CSVGELNYGYTF